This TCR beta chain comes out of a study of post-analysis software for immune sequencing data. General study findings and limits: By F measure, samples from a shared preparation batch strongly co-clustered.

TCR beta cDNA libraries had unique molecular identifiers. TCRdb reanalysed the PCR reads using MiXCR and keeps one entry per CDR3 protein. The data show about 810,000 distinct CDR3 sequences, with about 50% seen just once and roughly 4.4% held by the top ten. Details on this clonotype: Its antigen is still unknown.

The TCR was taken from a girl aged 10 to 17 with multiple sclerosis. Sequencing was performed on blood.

CDR3 sequence: CSVESARTGQYF. Written as DNA, the CDR3 is TGCAGCGTTGAGTCGGCGCGAACGGGGCAGTACTTC. The rearrangement joins TRBV29-1 to TRBJ2-7; D is ambiguous. CDR1 and CDR2 from the germline V gene are SQVTM and ANQGSEA. Between the trimmed V and J ends, which lost 3 bases and 9 bases, there was a span of 15 bases. The CDR3 is 12 amino acids.